This section outlines one T cell receptor (beta chain) sequence together with its context. Clones were sequenced by immunoSEQ multiplex PCR, and TCRdb holds only the in-frame ones, with some missing. The profile shows around 190,000 clones, about 88% of them singletons. This record belongs to a study of blood T cell repertoires in COVID-19. Germline V gives CDR1 SEHNR, CDR2 FQNEAQ (reference sequence). After removal of 2 bases from V and 7 bases from J, the junction contained 7 bases not matched to a gene. This CDR3 comprises 15 residues. This sequence originates from a man aged 50-59 years with COVID-19, enrolled during active disease. Sequencing was done on a sample of peripheral blood. The V call is TRBV7-9, the J call TRBJ2-1; 8 positions agree with TRBD2. CDR3 residues: CASSLSRGGRNEQFF. The CDR3 bases are TGTGCCAGCAGCTTAAGTCGGGGGGGCCGGAATGAGCAGTTCTTC. Filled out from reference TRBV7-9 and TRBJ2-1, the complete variable domain reads DTGVSQNPRHKITKRGQNVTFRCDPISEHNRLYWYRQTLGQGPEFLTYFQNEAQLEKSRLLSDRFSAERPKGSFSTLEIQRTEQGDSAMYLCASSLSRGGRNEQFFGPGTRLTVL.